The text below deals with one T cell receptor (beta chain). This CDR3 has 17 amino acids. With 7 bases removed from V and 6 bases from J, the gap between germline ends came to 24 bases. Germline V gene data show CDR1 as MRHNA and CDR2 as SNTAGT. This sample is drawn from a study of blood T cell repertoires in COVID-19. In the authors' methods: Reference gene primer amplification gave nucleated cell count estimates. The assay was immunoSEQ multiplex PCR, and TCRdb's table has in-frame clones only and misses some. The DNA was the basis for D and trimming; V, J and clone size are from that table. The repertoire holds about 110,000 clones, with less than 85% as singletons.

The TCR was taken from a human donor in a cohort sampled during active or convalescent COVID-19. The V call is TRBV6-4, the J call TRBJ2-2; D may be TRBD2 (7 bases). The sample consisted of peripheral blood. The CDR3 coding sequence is TGTGCCAGCAACAGGGCGGGCGGGAGATTATCCCCCGGGGAGCTGTTTTTT. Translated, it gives CASNRAGGRLSPGELFF.